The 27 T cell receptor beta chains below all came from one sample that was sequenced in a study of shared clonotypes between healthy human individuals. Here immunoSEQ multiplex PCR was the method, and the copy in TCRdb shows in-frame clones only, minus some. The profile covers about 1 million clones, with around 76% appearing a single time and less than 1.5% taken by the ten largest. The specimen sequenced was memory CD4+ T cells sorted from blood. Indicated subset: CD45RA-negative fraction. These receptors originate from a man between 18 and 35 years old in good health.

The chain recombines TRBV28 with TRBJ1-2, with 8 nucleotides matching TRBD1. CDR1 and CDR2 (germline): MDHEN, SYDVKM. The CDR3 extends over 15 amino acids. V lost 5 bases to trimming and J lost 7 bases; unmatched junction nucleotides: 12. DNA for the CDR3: TGTGCCAGCAGTGGGCGGACAGGGAAAAGGAGTGGCTACACCTTC. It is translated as CASSGRTGKRSGYTF.

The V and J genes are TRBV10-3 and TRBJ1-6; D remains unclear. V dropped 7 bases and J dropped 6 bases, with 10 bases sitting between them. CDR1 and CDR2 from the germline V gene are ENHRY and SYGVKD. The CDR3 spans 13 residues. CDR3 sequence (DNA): TGTGCCATCAATCAGGCGATTAATTCACCCCTCCACTTT. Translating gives CAINQAINSPLHF.

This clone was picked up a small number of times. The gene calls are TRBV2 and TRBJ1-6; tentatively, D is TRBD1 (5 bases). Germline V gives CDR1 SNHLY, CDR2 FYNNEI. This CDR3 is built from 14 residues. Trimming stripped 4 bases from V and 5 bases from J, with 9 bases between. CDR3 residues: CASSVEQDNSPLHF. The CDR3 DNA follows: TGTGCCAGCAGTGTCGAACAGGATAATTCACCCCTCCACTTT.

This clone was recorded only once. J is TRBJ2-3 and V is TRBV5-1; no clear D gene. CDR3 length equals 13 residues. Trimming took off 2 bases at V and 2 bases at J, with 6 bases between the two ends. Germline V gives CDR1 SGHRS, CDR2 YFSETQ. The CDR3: CASSFEITDTQYF. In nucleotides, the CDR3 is TGCGCCAGCAGCTTCGAGATCACAGATACGCAGTATTTT.

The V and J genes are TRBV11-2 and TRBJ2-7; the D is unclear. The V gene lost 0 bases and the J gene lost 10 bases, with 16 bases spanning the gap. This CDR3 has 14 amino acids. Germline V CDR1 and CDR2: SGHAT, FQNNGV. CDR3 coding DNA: TGTGCCAGCAGCTTAGATATCTTCGGAGTAACACAGTACTTC. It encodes CASSLDIFGVTQYF.

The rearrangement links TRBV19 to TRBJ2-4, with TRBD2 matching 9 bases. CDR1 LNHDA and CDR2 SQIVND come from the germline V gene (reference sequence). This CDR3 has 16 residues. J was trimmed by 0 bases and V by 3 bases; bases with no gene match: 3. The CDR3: CASSMSGGLAKNIQYF. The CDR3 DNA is TGTGCCAGTAGTATGAGCGGGGGGCTAGCCAAAAACATTCAGTACTTC.

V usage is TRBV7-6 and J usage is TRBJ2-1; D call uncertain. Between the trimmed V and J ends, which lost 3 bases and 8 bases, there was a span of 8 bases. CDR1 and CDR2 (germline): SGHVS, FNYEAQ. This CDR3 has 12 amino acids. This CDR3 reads CASSFDTHEQFF. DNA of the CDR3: TGTGCCAGCAGCTTTGATACCCATGAGCAGTTCTTC.

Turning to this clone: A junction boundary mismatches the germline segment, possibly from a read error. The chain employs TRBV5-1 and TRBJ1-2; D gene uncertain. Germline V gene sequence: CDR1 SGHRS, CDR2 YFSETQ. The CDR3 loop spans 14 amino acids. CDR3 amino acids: CASSAGRRGYGYTF. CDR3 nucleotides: TGTGCCAGCAGCGCGGGTCGACGTGGCTATGGCTACACCTTC. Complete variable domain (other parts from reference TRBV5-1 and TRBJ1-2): KAGVTQTPRYLIKTRGQQVTLSCSPISGHRSVSWYQQTPGQGLQFLFEYFSETQRNKGNFPGRFSGRQFSNSRSEMNVSTLELGDSALYLCASSAGRRGYGYTFGSGTRLTVV.

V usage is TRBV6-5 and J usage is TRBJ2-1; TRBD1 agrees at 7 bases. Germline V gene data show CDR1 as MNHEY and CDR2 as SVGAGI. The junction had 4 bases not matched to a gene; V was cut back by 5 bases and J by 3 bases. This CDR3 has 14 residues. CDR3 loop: CASSDRDSYNEQFF. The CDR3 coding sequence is TGTGCCAGCAGTGATCGGGACAGCTACAATGAGCAGTTCTTC.

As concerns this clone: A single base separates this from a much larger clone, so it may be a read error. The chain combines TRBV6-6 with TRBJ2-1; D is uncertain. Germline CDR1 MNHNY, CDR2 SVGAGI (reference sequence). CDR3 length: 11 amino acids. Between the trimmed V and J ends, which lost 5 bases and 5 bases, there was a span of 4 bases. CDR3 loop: CASSGNNEQFF. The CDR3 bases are TGTGCCAGCAGTGGAAACAATGAGCAGTTCTTC.

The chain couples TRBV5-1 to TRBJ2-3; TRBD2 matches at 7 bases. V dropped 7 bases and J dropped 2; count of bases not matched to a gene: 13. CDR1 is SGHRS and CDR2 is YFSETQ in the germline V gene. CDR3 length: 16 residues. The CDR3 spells CASFPGGSLFTDTQYF. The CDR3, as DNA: TGCGCCAGCTTCCCCGGGGGGAGCCTGTTCACAGATACGCAGTATTTT.

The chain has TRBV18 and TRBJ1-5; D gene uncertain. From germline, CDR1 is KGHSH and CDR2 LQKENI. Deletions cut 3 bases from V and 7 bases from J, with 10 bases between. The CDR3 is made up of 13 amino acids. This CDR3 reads CASSPDHSQPQHF. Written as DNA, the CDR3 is TGTGCCAGCTCACCCGACCATAGCCAGCCCCAGCATTTT.

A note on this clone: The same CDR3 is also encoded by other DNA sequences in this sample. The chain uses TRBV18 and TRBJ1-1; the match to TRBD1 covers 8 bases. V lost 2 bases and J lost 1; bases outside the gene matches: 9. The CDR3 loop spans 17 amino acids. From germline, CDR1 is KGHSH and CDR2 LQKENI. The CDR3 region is CASSPGQGARGNTEAFF. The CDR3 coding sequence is TGTGCCAGCTCACCAGGGCAGGGGGCGCGAGGGAACACTGAAGCTTTCTTT.

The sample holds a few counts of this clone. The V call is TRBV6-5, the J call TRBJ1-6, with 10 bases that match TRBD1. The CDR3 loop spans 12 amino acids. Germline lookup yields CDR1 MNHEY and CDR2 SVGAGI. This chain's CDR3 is CKPTGGRSPLHF. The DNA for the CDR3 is TGTAAACCGACAGGGGGCCGTTCACCCCTCCACTTT.

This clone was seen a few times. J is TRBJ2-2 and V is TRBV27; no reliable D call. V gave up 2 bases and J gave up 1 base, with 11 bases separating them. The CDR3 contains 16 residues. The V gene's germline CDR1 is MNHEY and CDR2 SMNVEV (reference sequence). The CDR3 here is CASSLLGRVNTGELFF. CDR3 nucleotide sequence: TGTGCCAGCAGTTTACTGGGCCGGGTGAACACCGGGGAGCTGTTTTTT.

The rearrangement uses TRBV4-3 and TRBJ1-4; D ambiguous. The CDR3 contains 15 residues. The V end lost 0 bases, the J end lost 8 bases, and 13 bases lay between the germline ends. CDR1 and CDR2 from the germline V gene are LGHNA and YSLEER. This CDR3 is CASSQEPGKGEKLFF. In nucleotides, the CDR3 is TGCGCCAGCAGCCAAGAGCCCGGGAAAGGCGAAAAACTGTTTTTT.

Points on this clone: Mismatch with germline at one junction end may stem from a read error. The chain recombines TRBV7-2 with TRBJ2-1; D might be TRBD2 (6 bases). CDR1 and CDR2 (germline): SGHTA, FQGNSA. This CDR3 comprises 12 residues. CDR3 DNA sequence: TGTGCCAGCAGCCTGGACTACTATGAGCAGTTCTTC. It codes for CASSLDYYEQFF. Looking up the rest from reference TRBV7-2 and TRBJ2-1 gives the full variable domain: GAGVSQSPSNKVTEKGKDVELRCDPISGHTALYWYRQSLGQGLEFLIYFQGNSAPDKSGLPSDRFSAERTGGSVSTLTIQRTQQEDSAVYLCASSLDYYEQFFGPGTRLTVL.

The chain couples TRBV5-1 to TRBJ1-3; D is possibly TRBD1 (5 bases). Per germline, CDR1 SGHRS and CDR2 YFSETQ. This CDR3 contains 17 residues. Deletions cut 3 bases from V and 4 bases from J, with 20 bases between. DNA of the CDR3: TGCGCCAGCAGCTCCGGACAACCCGCGACTGCCGGAAACACCATATATTTT. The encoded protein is CASSSGQPATAGNTIYF.

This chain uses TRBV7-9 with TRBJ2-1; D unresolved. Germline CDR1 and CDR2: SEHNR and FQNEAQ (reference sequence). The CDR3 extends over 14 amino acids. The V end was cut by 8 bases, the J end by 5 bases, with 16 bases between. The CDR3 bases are TGTGCCAGCTTCCGGGCCGCTTTTGACAATGAGCAGTTCTTC. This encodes CASFRAAFDNEQFF.

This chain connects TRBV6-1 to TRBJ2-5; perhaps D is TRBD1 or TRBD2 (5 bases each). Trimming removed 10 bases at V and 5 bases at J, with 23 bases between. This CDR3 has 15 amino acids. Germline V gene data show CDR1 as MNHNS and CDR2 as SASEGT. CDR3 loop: CANSRASGGRETQYF. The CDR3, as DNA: TGTGCCAACAGCAGGGCCAGCGGAGGCAGGGAGACCCAGTACTTC.

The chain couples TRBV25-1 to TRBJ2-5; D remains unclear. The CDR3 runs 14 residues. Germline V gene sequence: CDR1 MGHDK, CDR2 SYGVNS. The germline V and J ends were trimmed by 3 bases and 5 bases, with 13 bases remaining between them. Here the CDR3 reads CASSEQSGRETQYF. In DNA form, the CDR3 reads TGTGCCAGCAGTGAGCAGTCCGGCCGGGAGACCCAGTACTTC. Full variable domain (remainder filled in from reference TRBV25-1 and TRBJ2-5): EADIYQTPRYLVIGTGKKITLECSQTMGHDKMYWYQQDPGMELHLIHYSYGVNSTEKGDLSSESTVSRIRTEHFPLTLESARPSHTSQYLCASSEQSGRETQYFGPGTRLLVL.

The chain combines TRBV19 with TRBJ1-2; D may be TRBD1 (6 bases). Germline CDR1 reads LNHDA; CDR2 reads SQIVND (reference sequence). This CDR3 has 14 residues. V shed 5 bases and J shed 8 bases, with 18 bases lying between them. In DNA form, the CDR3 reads TGTGCCAGTAGTCCTACAGGGCATAACTTCGGCTACACCTTC. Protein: CASSPTGHNFGYTF.

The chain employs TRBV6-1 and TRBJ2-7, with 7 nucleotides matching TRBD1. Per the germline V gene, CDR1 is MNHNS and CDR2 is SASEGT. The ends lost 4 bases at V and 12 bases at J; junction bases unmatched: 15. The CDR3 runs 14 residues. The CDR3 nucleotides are TGTGCCAGCAGTGGTGGACAGGACGCGGAACTGAGGTACTTC. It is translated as CASSGGQDAELRYF.

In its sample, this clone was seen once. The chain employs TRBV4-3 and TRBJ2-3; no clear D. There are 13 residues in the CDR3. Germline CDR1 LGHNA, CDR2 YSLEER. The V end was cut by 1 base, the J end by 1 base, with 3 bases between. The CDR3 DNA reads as TGCGCCAGCAGCCAAGTGGGCACAGATACGCAGTATTTT. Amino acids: CASSQVGTDTQYF.

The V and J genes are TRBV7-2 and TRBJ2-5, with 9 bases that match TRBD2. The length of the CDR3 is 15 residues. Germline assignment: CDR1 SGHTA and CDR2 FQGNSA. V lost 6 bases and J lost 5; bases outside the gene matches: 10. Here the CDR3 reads CASSRGGAVVETQYF. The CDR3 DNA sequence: TGTGCCAGCAGTCGCGGGGGGGCGGTGGTGGAGACCCAGTACTTC.

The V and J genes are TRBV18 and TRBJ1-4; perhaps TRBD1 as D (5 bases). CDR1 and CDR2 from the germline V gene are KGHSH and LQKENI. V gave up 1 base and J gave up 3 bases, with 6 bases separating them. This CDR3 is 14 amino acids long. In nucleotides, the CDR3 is TGTGCCAGCTCACCACGGGACTCTAATGAAAAACTGTTTTTT. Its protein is CASSPRDSNEKLFF.

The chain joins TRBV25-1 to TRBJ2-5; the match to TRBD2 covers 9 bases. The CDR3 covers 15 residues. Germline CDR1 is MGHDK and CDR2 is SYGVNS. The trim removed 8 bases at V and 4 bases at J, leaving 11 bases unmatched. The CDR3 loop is CASSTPGTSRETQYF. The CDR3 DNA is TGTGCCAGCTCTACCCCCGGGACTAGCAGAGAGACCCAGTACTTC.